The clone carrying this TCR beta chain was detected a few times. Its specificity is not known. This record comes from a study of T cell repertoires in cytomegalovirus infection. MiXCR, run by TCRdb on the reads, gives a single entry per CDR3 protein. Of about 340,000 distinct CDR3 sequences in the sample, roughly 29% are singletons; the top ten hold roughly 20%. V dropped 8 bases and J dropped 4 bases, with 14 bases sitting between them. The germline V gene has CDR1 KGHSH and CDR2 LQKENI. This CDR3 spans 13 amino acids. The chain combines TRBV18 with TRBJ1-1; D is ambiguous. This material consisted of cultured PBMCs, taken from culture after CMV antigen stimulation. The clonotype originates from a human donor in good health (CMV status not recorded). Some clones in this sample may be carry-over from other donors' samples. As DNA, the CDR3 is TGTGCCAGCAGCCCCGGGTCAGGCACTGAAGCTTTCTTT. It is translated as CASSPGSGTEAFF.